A single sample is the source of the 28 T cell receptor beta chains below, sequenced in a study of regulatory T cells in long-lasting Graves disease. Time point specified: newly diagnosed GD, antithyroid drugs for less than 3 months. Making the TCR library involved RNA that had been extracted from PBMCs. HTBI primers from iRepertoire and Arm-PCR of CDR3 regions yielded the TCR beta libraries. One entry per CDR3 protein, called by TCRdb with MiXCR from the multiplex PCR reads. The sample lists about 620,000 distinct CDR3 sequences, less than 20% occurring once. This sample was also put to use in a study of T cells in Graves' hyperthyroidism and ophthalmopathy.

Here the sequenced sample was peripheral blood mononuclear cells (PBMCs), taken at new diagnosis, from a patient treated with antithyroid drugs. These TCRs come from a young woman with Graves disease.

This clonotype appeared once. A much larger clone sits a single nucleotide away, making a read error possible. The CDR3 DNA sequence: TGTGCCATCAGGGTTGCGGGCCCGAACACTGAAGCTTCCTTT. The encoded protein is CAIRVAGPNTEASF. The rearrangement links TRBV10-3 to TRBJ1-1; D is ambiguous. The CDR3 contains 14 residues. The V gene's germline CDR1 is ENHRY and CDR2 SYGVKD.

Remarks on this clonotype: This sequence may be a read error, since a much larger clone differs from it by one base. The CDR3 sequence: CASSLGRGGAMDNEQFF. CDR3 nucleotide sequence: TGTGCCAGCAGTTTGGGGAGAGGAGGAGCAATGGACAATGAGCAGTTCTTC. This chain connects TRBV28 to TRBJ2-5; a possible D gene is TRBD2 (5 bases). The J call may be incorrect, as the DNA end agrees better with TRBJ2-1. The germline V gene encodes CDR1 MDHEN and CDR2 SYDVKM. This CDR3 contains 17 residues.

This clonotype was seen at least ten times. The DNA of the CDR3 is TGCAGCGTTAGTGAGGGGACTGGAAACACCATATATTTT. It is translated as CSVSEGTGNTIYF. This sequence joins TRBV29-1 and TRBJ1-3, with D maybe TRBD1 (5 bases). This CDR3 has 13 amino acids. Trimming pared 5 bases from V and 2 bases from J, leaving 10 bases between. Germline V gives CDR1 SQVTM, CDR2 ANQGSEA.

The count of this clonotype is one. A much larger clone lies one base from this, so it may be a read error. V and J are TRBV28 and TRBJ2-7; D may correspond to TRBD1 or TRBD2 (5 bases each). Germline values: CDR1 MDHEN, CDR2 SYDVKM. Trimming removed 6 bases from V and 2 bases from J, with 14 bases in between. This CDR3 has 14 residues. The CDR3, as DNA: TGTGCCAGCAGCCCCTCCGGGGCCCCCTACGAGCAGTACTTC. Amino acid sequence: CASSPSGAPYEQYF.

This clonotype came up a few times. The chain has TRBV7-8 and TRBJ2-7; 7 nucleotides line up with TRBD2. The CDR3 runs to 14 residues. Germline trimming cut 4 bases from V and 7 bases from J; bases unmatched to any gene: 10. Germline CDR1 SGHVS, CDR2 FQNEAQ. CDR3 DNA sequence: TGTGCCAGCAGCTCCACCGCGGGGGTTCAAGAGCAGTACTTC. Translated: CASSSTAGVQEQYF.

At least ten counts were recorded for this clonotype. The chain has TRBV3-1 and TRBJ1-1; D may be TRBD1 (6 bases). Trimming took 3 bases from V and 6 from J, leaving 8 bases between them. CDR1 LGHDT and CDR2 YNNKEL come from the germline V gene (reference sequence). The CDR3 consists of 12 residues. This CDR3 reads CASSHRTAEAFF. As DNA, the CDR3 is TGTGCCAGCAGCCATCGGACAGCTGAAGCTTTCTTT.

The chain couples TRBV18 to TRBJ2-3; TRBD2 agrees at 7 bases. Losses at the gene ends were 6 bases for V and 0 bases for J; bases not matched to a gene: 9. The CDR3 has 16 residues. The V gene's germline CDR1 is KGHSH and CDR2 LQKENI. The CDR3 nucleotides read TGTGCCAGCTCCCGAACTAGCGCTACTAGCACAGATACGCAGTATTTT. Translation gives CASSRTSATSTDTQYF.

This clonotype was seen ten or more times. J is TRBJ2-2 and V is TRBV27; D gene uncertain. Germline V gene lookup returns CDR1 MNHEY and CDR2 SMNVEV (reference sequence). The CDR3 extends over 16 amino acids. Deletions cut 2 bases from V and 4 bases from J, with 14 bases between. CDR3: CASSLQLLESTGELFF. In DNA form, the CDR3 reads TGTGCCAGCAGTTTACAACTCCTAGAGAGCACCGGGGAGCTGTTTTTT.

This clonotype was seen only a few times. The chain uses TRBV12-3 or TRBV12-4 and TRBJ2-6; D might be TRBD1 (6 bases). Trimming took off 6 bases at V and 0 bases at J, with 21 bases between the two ends. The CDR3 has 19 residues. For the CDR3, the DNA is TGTGCCAGCAGGGGAACCGGGACACAAACGGGCTCTGGGGCCAACGTCCTGACTTTC. Its protein product is CASRGTGTQTGSGANVLTF.

The sample holds many counts of this clonotype. V usage is TRBV28 and J usage is TRBJ1-2; D is possibly TRBD1 (6 bases). The CDR3 runs to 13 residues. With 4 bases removed from V and 8 bases from J, the gap between germline ends came to 14 bases. Per the germline V gene, CDR1 is MDHEN and CDR2 is SYDVKM. CDR3 sequence reads: CASSSGTTRGYTF. Written as DNA, the CDR3 is TGTGCCAGCAGTTCTGGGACAACTCGGGGCTACACCTTC.

This clonotype was recorded at least ten times. The chain combines TRBV2 with TRBJ2-5; D call uncertain. The CDR3 runs to 13 residues. Germline V CDR1 and CDR2: SNHLY, FYNNEI. Trimming took 6 bases from V and 5 from J, leaving 13 bases between them. This CDR3 reads CASSPTWVETQYF. In DNA form, the CDR3 reads TGTGCCAGCAGCCCCACTTGGGTGGAGACCCAGTACTTC.

This clonotype has just a few counts. The chain uses TRBV19 and TRBJ2-7, with a weak D call TRBD2 (6 bases). Germline loops: CDR1 LNHDA, CDR2 SQIVND (reference sequence). This CDR3 comprises 14 residues. V was clipped by 5 bases and J by 4 bases, with 15 bases between them. This CDR3 is CASSGSGVFYEQYF. For the CDR3, the DNA is TGTGCCAGTAGTGGATCGGGAGTCTTTTACGAGCAGTACTTC. The variable domain in full, completed from reference TRBV19 and TRBJ2-7, reads DGGITQSPKYLFRKEGQNVTLSCEQNLNHDAMYWYRQDPGQGLRLIYYSQIVNDFQKGDIAEGYSVSREKKESFPLTVTSAQKNPTAFYLCASSGSGVFYEQYFGPGTRLTVT.

This clonotype was detected ten times or more. The chain is built from TRBV2 and TRBJ1-3; D uncertain. V was clipped by 0 bases and J by 3 bases, with 9 bases between them. The V gene's germline CDR1 is SNHLY and CDR2 FYNNEI. The CDR3 runs 15 residues. In DNA, the CDR3 is TGTGCCAGCAGTGAAGCGAGAGCGTTTGGAAACACCATATATTTT. Translation: CASSEARAFGNTIYF.

The J gene is TRBJ1-5, the V gene TRBV5-8, with TRBD1 matching over 7 bases. The V and J ends lost 6 bases and 5 bases, in that order; junction bases with no gene match: 11. CDR3 length: 15 residues. In germline, CDR1 is SGHTS, CDR2 YDEGEE. DNA of the CDR3: TGTGCCAGCAATCGAGGGGGCACGGTTGATCAGCCCCAGCATTTT. Translation gives CASNRGGTVDQPQHF.

The table lists this clonotype with a few counts. This chain uses TRBV30 with TRBJ1-1; weak D call: TRBD1 (6 bases). CDR3 length: 13 residues. In germline, CDR1 is GTSNPN, CDR2 SVGIG (reference sequence). The V end was cut by 3 bases, the J end by 7 bases, with 15 bases between. CDR3 in amino acids: CAWSLGGRGEAFF. The CDR3 DNA sequence: TGTGCCTGGAGCCTAGGGGGTAGGGGTGAAGCTTTCTTT.

On this clonotype: This likely stems from a read error, as it lies one base from a far larger clone. The J gene is TRBJ2-2, the V gene TRBV5-4; D remains ambiguous. The CDR3 runs to 13 residues. Trimming removed 2 bases from V and 4 bases from J, with 6 bases in between. Germline values: CDR1 SGHNT, CDR2 YYREEE (reference sequence). This CDR3 reads CASSFTVTGELFF. In nucleotides, the CDR3 is TGTGCCAGCAGCTTCACAGTCACCGGGGAGCTGTTTTTT. The entire variable domain, with the rest obtained from reference TRBV5-4 and TRBJ2-2, is as follows: ETGVTQSPTHLIKTRGQQVTLRCSSQSGHNTVSWYQQALGQGPQFIFQYYREEENGRGNFPPRFSGLQFPNYSSELNVNALELDDSALYLCASSFTVTGELFFGEGSRLTVL.

This clonotype was observed many times. This sequence joins TRBV24-1 and TRBJ2-3, with 8 bases that match TRBD1. The CDR3 is 19 residues long. Germline V gene sequence: CDR1 KGHDR, CDR2 SFDVKD. V was pared by 0 bases and J by 2 bases, with 12 bases of the junction left unmatched. CDR3 in DNA: TGTGCCACCAGTGATTTGCGGGACAGGAGGTTGGGAACCACAGATACGCAGTATTTT. As protein: CATSDLRDRRLGTTDTQYF.

In this sample, this clonotype turned up many times. CDR3 loop: CASSYSATDNEKLFF. The CDR3 coding sequence is TGTGCCAGCAGTTACTCAGCGACGGATAATGAAAAACTGTTTTTT. This chain links TRBV6-2 or TRBV6-3 with TRBJ1-4, with D uncertain. This CDR3 is 15 amino acids long. Germline CDR1 MNHEY, CDR2 SVGEGT. The ends were cut back, 0 bases at V and 4 bases at J, with 9 bases in the middle.

V usage is TRBV5-1 and J usage is TRBJ2-2, with a possible D match to TRBD2 (6 bases). The CDR3 runs 16 residues. Per the germline V gene, CDR1 is SGHRS and CDR2 is YFSETQ. V was cut by 3 bases and J by 4 bases, with 16 bases left in between. The CDR3 DNA reads as TGCGCCAGCAGCTCGCCGACTAGTAGAAGCACCGGGGAGCTGTTTTTT. Translation gives CASSSPTSRSTGELFF.

With regard to this clonotype: This may be a read error: a much more frequent sequence differs by one nucleotide. The V and J genes are TRBV7-8 and TRBJ2-1, with D possibly being TRBD1 (5 bases). The germline gives CDR1 SGHVS, CDR2 FQNEAQ. Trimming removed 5 bases at V and 6 bases at J, with 17 bases between. The CDR3 totals 15 residues. The CDR3 coding sequence is TGTGCCAGCAGCCCCTCAGGGCTCATGGGCAATGAGCAGTTCTTC. Residues: CASSPSGLMGNEQFF.

This clonotype was seen only a few times. The genes are TRBV7-2 and TRBJ2-1; 10 bases map to TRBD2. Looked up from germline, CDR1 is SGHTA and CDR2 is FQGNSA. V lost 4 bases to trimming and J lost 7 bases; unmatched junction nucleotides: 10. The CDR3 is 16 residues long. The CDR3 sequence: CASSSQAGGGGNEQFF. In DNA form, the CDR3 reads TGTGCCAGCAGCTCCCAAGCGGGGGGGGGGGGGAATGAGCAGTTCTTC.

The chain has TRBV24-1 and TRBJ1-5, with D possibly TRBD1 on 5 matching bases. Germline V CDR1 and CDR2: KGHDR, SFDVKD. The CDR3 consists of 15 residues. V was pared by 3 bases and J by 5 bases, with 13 bases between. Written as DNA, the CDR3 is TGTGCCACCAGTGATGAGGGGAGGGGCGATCAGCCCCAGCATTTT. Translated: CATSDEGRGDQPQHF.

The chain links TRBV12-5 to TRBJ2-3; D is uncertain. The CDR3 is made up of 11 amino acids. CDR1 and CDR2 (germline): LGHNT, FRNRAP. The ends were cut back, 3 bases at V and 5 bases at J, with 3 bases in the middle. As DNA, the CDR3 is TGTGCTAGTGGTTTAGGAGATACGCAGTATTTT. It codes for CASGLGDTQYF.

This clonotype was picked up many times. The chain joins TRBV2 to TRBJ2-7; 8 positions match TRBD2. This CDR3 contains 13 residues. Trimming took 4 bases from V and 3 from J; bases not matched to a gene: 2. CDR1 SNHLY and CDR2 FYNNEI come from the germline V gene. As DNA, the CDR3 is TGTGCCAGCAGTGTGGGACTAGGCTACGAGCAGTACTTC. Its translation is CASSVGLGYEQYF.

The chain joins TRBV3-1 to TRBJ2-1; no clear D. Germline values: CDR1 LGHDT, CDR2 YNNKEL (reference sequence). V was shortened by 4 bases and J by 8 bases, with 6 bases between the two germline ends. The CDR3 has 11 amino acids. Here the CDR3 DNA reads TGTGCCAGCAGCCGGGCACATGAGCAGTTCTTC. This gives the protein CASSRAHEQFF.

V gene TRBV6-5 combines with J gene TRBJ1-1, with D tentatively TRBD1 (6 bases). Germline values: CDR1 MNHEY, CDR2 SVGAGI. Trimming cost V 4 bases and J 3 bases, with 12 bases left between them. The length of the CDR3 is 14 residues. CDR3 region: CASSSKRGDTEAFF. CDR3 in DNA: TGTGCCAGCAGTTCCAAAAGGGGGGACACTGAAGCTTTCTTT.

This clonotype was recorded a few times. This chain joins TRBV15 and TRBJ1-3; D gene unclear. CDR1 LNHNV and CDR2 YYDKDF come from the germline V gene (reference sequence). V was trimmed by 0 bases and J by 0 bases, leaving 9 bases between them. The CDR3 extends over 16 amino acids. The CDR3 region has the DNA TGTGCCACCAGCAGAGAGCCCGGGGTCTCTGGAAACACCATATATTTT. This sequence encodes CATSREPGVSGNTIYF.

V usage is TRBV4-1 and J usage is TRBJ1-5, with 7 bases fitting TRBD1. The J segment lost 7 bases and the V segment lost 5 bases, leaving 8 bases of the junction unmatched. CDR3 length: 14 amino acids. The germline V gene has CDR1 MGHRA and CDR2 YSYEKL. The CDR3 loop reads CASSTYRGKQPQHF. CDR3 DNA: TGCGCCAGCAGCACATACAGGGGAAAGCAGCCCCAGCATTTT.